The rows below give T cell receptor beta chains drawn from one sample of a study of early T cells in non-severe SARS-CoV-2 infection. From the 5' RACE reads, TCRdb called clonotypes with MiXCR, one entry per CDR3 protein. The data show under 50,000 distinct CDR3 sequences, around 4% seen once. The sample taken for sequencing was whole blood. The receptor source for this set is an adult who was a healthcare worker with PCR-confirmed SARS-CoV-2 infection or an uninfected control (not recorded which). CDR3s include the opening cysteine and the closing phenylalanine or tryptophan. The D gene is left open where the match is weak. Not every row has a clone size; where given, it reads once, few, many or a size class.

j_call clone_size d_call v_call cdr3_nt cdr3_aa
TRBJ2-1 many NA TRBV27 TGTGCCAGCAGTCTACCGGAAGGCAATGAGCAGTTCTTC CASSLPEGNEQFF
TRBJ1-2 many NA TRBV7-3 TGTGCCAGCAGCCCGGATCGGGGGGCCGGCGGCTACACCTTC CASSPDRGAGGYTF
TRBJ1-2 many NA TRBV10-3 TGTGCCATCAGTGCGGGGGAAGAGGATGGCTACACCTTC CAISAGEEDGYTF
TRBJ1-1 many TRBD1 TRBV30 TGTGCCTGGGCAGGGGGACAGGGGATAAACACTGAAGCTTTCTTT CAWAGGQGINTEAFF
TRBJ2-3 NA NA TRBV7-9 TGTGCCAGCAGCCCGACTGTTAGCACAGATACGCAGTATTTT CASSPTVSTDTQYF
TRBJ1-4 many NA TRBV28 TGTGCCAGCAGTTTATTTCCCCCTGGTAATGAAAAACTGTTTTTT CASSLFPPGNEKLFF
TRBJ2-3 few NA TRBV6-5 TGTGCCACCCATCGGGGGAAGGAAGATACGCAGTATTTT CATHRGKEDTQYF
TRBJ2-7 many NA TRBV2 TGTGCCAGCAGTCGGGACACTGCATCCTACGAGCAGTACTTC CASSRDTASYEQYF
TRBJ2-1 NA TRBD2 TRBV4-1 TGCGCCAGCAGCCAAGGCAGGAGGGAGGGTGGAGAAGAGCAGTTCTTC CASSQGRREGGEEQFF
TRBJ2-7 NA NA TRBV7-9 TGTGCCAGCAGCGTACAGGTAACCTACGAGCAGTACTTC CASSVQVTYEQYF
TRBJ2-7 once TRBD1 TRBV6-2/TRBV6-3 TGTGCCAGCAGTTACGACGGACAGGGGAGGTACGAGCAGTACTTC CASSYDGQGRYEQYF
TRBJ2-7 NA TRBD2 TRBV15 TGTGCCACCAGCAGAGTGGCGGGGGGGCAGGACGAGCAGTACTTC CATSRVAGGQDEQYF
TRBJ2-7 many NA TRBV11-2 TGTGCCAGCAGCTTAGGGGCAGGGAGTCTCGAGCAGTACTTC CASSLGAGSLEQYF
TRBJ2-7 many NA TRBV3-1 TGTGCCAGCAGCACTTCACTCGCCTCCTACGAGCAGTACTTC CASSTSLASYEQYF
TRBJ2-1 many TRBD2 TRBV20-1 TGCAGTGCTAGTCGGCTAGCGGGAGAGGGTTCCTACAATGAGCAGTTCTTC CSASRLAGEGSYNEQFF
TRBJ1-1 many NA TRBV5-1 TGCGCCAGCAGCTTGGATCCGGGGGACGGCACTGAAGCTTTCTTT CASSLDPGDGTEAFF
TRBJ1-6 many NA TRBV15 TGTGCCACCAGCAGAGTACCAGGGCCAAACCTTAATTCACCCCTCCACTTT CATSRVPGPNLNSPLHF
TRBJ2-3 many TRBD1 TRBV29-1 TGCAGCGTTGCCCGGACAGGGGGTAGCACAGATACGCAGTATTTT CSVARTGGSTDTQYF
TRBJ1-6 many NA TRBV14 TGTGCCAGCAGCCAAGTTCAGGGGAGTTCACCCCTCCACTTT CASSQVQGSSPLHF
TRBJ2-7 many NA TRBV20-1 TGCAGTGCTAGGGACTCGCTGGGGACAACCGAGCAGTACTTC CSARDSLGTTEQYF
TRBJ2-3 many TRBD2 TRBV5-1 TGCGCCAGCAGCTTGGTTAGCGGGAGTCCAGATACGCAGTATTTT CASSLVSGSPDTQYF
TRBJ2-7 few NA TRBV10-3 TGTGCCATCAGTGTACAGGCCCACGAGCAGTACTTC CAISVQAHEQYF
TRBJ1-1 many NA TRBV6-6 TGTGCCAGCAGCGGGTCATACCCGAACACTGAAGCTTTCTTT CASSGSYPNTEAFF
TRBJ2-7 few NA TRBV5-1 TGCGCCAGCAGCTTGGCAGGGGAGGACTACGAGCAGTACTTC CASSLAGEDYEQYF
TRBJ1-4 many NA TRBV13 TGTGCCAGCAGCATCCGCGGAGAAACAACTAATGAAAAACTGTTTTTT CASSIRGETTNEKLFF
TRBJ2-7 many TRBD2 TRBV6-2/TRBV6-3 TGTGCCAGCGTCCCGGGCGGGAGGGAAAACTACGAGCAGTACTTC CASVPGGRENYEQYF
TRBJ1-5 few NA TRBV7-2 TGTGCCAGCAGCACCCCCGGGCAGCCCCAGCATTTT CASSTPGQPQHF
TRBJ1-2 NA NA TRBV20-1 TGCAGTGCAATAGCGAACTATGGCTACACCTTC CSAIANYGYTF
TRBJ2-7 many TRBD1 TRBV7-2 TGTGCCAGCAGCTCGTCCGGGACAGGGTTAGGGTGGCAGTACTTC CASSSSGTGLGWQYF
TRBJ1-3 many NA TRBV5-6 TGTGCCAGCAGCTTGGAGGAATTCGGAAACACCATATATTTT CASSLEEFGNTIYF